This T cell receptor beta chain derives from a study of graft-versus-host responses after intestinal transplantation. Study at large: Transplant recipients had multivisceral, liver-intestinal, or isolated intestinal grafts. Among the recipients, all got anti-thymocyte globulin induction and then tacrolimus and steroids for 3 to 4 years. Notes on the study in general: GvH clones turned up in recipient marrow; some had shown up first in ileum or blood.

Grafts had their tissue processed, releasing intraepithelial and lamina propria lymphocytes. Clones were read by immunoSEQ multiplex PCR, and TCRdb kept only the in-frame ones, dropping some. The repertoire holds just under 30,000 clones, with over 60% as singletons. V was clipped by 4 bases and J by 4 bases, with 18 bases between them. Germline V lookup: CDR1 SGHRS, CDR2 YFSETQ. CDR3 length: 16 amino acids. A word on this clone: What it recognizes is unknown.

The sequence was collected from a human patient who received an intestinal transplant, so some T cells may come from the graft donor. Sequencing was performed on ileum tissue, taken 98 days after intestinal transplantation. This rearrangement joins TRBV5-1 to TRBJ1-3; the D gene is possibly TRBD1 (6 bases). CDR3 nucleotide sequence: TGCGCCAGCAGCAGCAGCCTACAGGGACCAGGAAACACCATATATTTT. Translated: CASSSSLQGPGNTIYF.